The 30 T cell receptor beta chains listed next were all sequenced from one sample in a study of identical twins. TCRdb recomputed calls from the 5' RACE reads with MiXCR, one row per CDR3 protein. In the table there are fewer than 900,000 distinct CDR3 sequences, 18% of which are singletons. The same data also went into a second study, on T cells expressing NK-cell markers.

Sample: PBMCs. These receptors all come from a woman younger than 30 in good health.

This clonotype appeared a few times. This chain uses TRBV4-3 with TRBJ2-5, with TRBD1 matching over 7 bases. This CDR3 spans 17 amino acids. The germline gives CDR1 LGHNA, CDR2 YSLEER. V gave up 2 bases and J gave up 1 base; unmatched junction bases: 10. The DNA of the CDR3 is TGCGCCAGCAGCCAAACTCCTTTGGGACAGAGCCAAGAGACCCAGTACTTC. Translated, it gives CASSQTPLGQSQETQYF.

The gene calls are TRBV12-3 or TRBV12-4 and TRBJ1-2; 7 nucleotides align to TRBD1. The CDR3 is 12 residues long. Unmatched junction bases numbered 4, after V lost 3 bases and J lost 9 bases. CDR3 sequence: CASSLAGGRYTF. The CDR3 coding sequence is TGTGCCAGCAGTTTGGCAGGGGGTCGCTACACCTTC.

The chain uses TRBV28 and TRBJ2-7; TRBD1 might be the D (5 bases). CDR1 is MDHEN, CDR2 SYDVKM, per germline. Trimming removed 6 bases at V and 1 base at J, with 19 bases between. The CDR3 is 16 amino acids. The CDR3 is CASSLTTKGISYEQYF. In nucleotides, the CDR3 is TGTGCCAGCAGCTTGACGACAAAGGGGATTTCCTACGAGCAGTACTTC. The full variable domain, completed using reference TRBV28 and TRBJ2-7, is DVKVTQSSRYLVKRTGEKVFLECVQDMDHENMFWYRQDPGLGLRLIYFSYDVKMKEKGDIPEGYSVSREKKERFSLILESASTNQTSMYLCASSLTTKGISYEQYFGPGTRLTVT.

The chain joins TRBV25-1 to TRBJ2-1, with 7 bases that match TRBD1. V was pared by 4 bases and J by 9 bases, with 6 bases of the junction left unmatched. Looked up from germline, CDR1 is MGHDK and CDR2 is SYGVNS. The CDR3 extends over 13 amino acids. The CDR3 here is CASSGRQGREQFF. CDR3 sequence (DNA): TGTGCCAGCAGTGGAAGACAGGGCCGTGAGCAGTTCTTC. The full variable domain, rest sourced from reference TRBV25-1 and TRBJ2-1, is EADIYQTPRYLVIGTGKKITLECSQTMGHDKMYWYQQDPGMELHLIHYSYGVNSTEKGDLSSESTVSRIRTEHFPLTLESARPSHTSQYLCASSGRQGREQFFGPGTRLTVL.

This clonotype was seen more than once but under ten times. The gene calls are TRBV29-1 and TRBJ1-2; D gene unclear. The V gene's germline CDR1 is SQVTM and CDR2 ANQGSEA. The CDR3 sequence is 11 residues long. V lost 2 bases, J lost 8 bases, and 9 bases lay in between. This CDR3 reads CSVETWKGYTF. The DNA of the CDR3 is TGCAGCGTTGAAACGTGGAAGGGCTACACCTTC.

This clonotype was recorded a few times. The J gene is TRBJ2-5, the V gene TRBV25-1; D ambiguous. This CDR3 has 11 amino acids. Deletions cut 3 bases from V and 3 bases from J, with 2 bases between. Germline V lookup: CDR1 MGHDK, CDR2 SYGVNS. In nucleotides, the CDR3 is TGTGCCAGCAGTGACAAAGAGACCCAGTACTTC. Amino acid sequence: CASSDKETQYF.

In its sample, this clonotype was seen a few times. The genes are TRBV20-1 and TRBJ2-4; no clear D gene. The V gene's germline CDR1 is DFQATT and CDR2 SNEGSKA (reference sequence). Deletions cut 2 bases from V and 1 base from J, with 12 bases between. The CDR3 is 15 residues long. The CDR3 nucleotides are TGCAGTGCTAGATTGTTCCCCCGGGCCAAAAACATTCAGTACTTC. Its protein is CSARLFPRAKNIQYF.

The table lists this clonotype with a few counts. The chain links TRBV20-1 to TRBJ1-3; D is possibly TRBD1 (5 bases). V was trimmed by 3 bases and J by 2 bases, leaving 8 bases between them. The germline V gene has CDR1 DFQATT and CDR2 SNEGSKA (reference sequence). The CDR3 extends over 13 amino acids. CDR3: CSARRGTGNTIYF. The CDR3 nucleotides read TGCAGTGCTAGGAGGGGAACTGGAAACACCATATATTTT.

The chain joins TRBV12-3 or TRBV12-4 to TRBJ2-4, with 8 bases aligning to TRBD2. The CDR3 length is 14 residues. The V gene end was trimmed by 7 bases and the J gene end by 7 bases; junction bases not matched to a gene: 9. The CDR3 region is CASIEPGLGNIQYF. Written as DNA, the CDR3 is TGTGCCAGCATCGAACCGGGACTAGGGAACATTCAGTACTTC.

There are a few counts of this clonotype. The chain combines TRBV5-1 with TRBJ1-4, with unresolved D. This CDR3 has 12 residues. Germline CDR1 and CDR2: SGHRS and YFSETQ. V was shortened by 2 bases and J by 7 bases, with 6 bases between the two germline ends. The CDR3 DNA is TGCGCCAGCAGCTTTGCGGGTGAAAAACTGTTTTTT. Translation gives CASSFAGEKLFF.

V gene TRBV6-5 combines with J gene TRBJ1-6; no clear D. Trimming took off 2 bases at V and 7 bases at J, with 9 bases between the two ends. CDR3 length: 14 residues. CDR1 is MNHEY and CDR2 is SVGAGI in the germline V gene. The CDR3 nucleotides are TGTGCCAGCAGTTACAGGAGAGGGAATTCACCCCTCCACTTT. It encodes CASSYRRGNSPLHF.

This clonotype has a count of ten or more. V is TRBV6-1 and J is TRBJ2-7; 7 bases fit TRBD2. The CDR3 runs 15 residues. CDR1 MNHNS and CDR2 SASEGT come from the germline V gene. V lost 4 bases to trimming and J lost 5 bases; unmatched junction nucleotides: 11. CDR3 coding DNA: TGTGCCAGCAGTGGTTCTTGGGGGAGGGCCGACGAGCAGTACTTC. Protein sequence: CASSGSWGRADEQYF.

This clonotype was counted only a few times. CDR3 coding DNA: TGTGCCAGCAGGGCAGGGGGCTCGTACGAGCAGTACTTC. Its protein product is CASRAGGSYEQYF. The chain joins TRBV12-3 or TRBV12-4 to TRBJ2-7; TRBD1 aligns across 8 bases. This CDR3 has 13 residues. V was clipped by 6 bases and J by 4 bases; unmatched bases: 5.

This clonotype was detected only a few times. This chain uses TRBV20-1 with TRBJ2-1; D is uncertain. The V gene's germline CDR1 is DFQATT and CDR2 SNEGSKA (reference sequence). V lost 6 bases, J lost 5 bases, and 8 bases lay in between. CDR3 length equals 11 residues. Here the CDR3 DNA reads TGCAGTGCCCGGTACAACAATGAGCAGTTCTTC. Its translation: CSARYNNEQFF.

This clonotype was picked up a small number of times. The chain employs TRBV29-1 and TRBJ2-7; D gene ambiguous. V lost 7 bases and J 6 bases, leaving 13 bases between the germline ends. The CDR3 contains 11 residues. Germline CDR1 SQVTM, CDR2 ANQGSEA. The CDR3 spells CSAGWASEQYF. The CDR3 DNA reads TGCAGCGCTGGGTGGGCTTCCGAGCAGTACTTC.

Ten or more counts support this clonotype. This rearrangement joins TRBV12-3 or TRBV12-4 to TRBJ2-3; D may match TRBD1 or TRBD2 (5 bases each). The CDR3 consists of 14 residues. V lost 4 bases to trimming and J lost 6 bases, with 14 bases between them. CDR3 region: CASSWGRYSDTQYF. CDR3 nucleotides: TGTGCCAGCAGTTGGGGACGGTATAGCGATACGCAGTATTTT.

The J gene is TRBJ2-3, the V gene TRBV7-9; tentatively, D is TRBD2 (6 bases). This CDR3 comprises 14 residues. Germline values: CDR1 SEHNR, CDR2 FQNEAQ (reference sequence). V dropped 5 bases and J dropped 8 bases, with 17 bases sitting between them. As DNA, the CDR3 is TGTGCCAGCAGCACGGGGGTGCATCGGGGTACGCAGTATTTT. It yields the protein CASSTGVHRGTQYF.

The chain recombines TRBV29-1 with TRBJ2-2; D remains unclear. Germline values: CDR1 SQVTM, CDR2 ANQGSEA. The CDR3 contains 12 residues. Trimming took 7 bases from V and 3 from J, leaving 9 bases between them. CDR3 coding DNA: TGCAGCGCCCACATGGACACCGGGGAGCTGTTTTTT. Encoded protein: CSAHMDTGELFF.

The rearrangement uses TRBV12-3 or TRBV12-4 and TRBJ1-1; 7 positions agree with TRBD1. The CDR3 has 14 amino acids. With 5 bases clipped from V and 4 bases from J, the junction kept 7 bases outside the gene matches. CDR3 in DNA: TGTGCCAGCAGTATGATCAGGGGGGCCACTGAAGCTTTCTTT. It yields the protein CASSMIRGATEAFF.

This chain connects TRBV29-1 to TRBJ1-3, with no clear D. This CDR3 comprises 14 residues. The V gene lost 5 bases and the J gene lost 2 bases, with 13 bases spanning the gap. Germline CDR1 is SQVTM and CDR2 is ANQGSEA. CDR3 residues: CSVLTGFPGNTIYF. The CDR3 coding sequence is TGCAGCGTTCTTACGGGGTTTCCTGGAAACACCATATATTTT.

CDR3 loop: CATSRPTLGPQETQYF. For the CDR3, the DNA is TGTGCCACCAGCAGACCCACCCTGGGGCCCCAAGAGACCCAGTACTTC. The chain has TRBV15 and TRBJ2-5; a possible D gene is TRBD1 (5 bases). The V gene lost 2 bases and the J gene lost 1 base, with 14 bases spanning the gap. Germline V lookup: CDR1 LNHNV, CDR2 YYDKDF (reference sequence). CDR3 length equals 16 residues.

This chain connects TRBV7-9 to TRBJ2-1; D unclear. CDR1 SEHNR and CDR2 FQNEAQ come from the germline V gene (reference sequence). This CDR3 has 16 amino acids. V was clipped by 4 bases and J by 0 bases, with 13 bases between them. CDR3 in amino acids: CASSSPDLSSYNEQFF. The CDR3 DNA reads TGTGCCAGCAGCTCCCCCGACCTAAGCTCCTACAATGAGCAGTTCTTC.

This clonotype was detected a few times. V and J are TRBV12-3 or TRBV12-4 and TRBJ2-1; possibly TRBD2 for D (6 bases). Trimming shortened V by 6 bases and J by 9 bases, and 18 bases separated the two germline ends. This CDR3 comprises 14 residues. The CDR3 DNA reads TGTGCCAGCAGGCCCCCCGGGACTCTCTTTGAGCAGTTCTTC. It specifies CASRPPGTLFEQFF.

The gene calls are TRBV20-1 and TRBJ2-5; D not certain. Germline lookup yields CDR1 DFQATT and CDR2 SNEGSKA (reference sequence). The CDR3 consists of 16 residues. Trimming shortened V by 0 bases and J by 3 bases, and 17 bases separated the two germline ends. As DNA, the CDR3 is TGCAGTGCTAGAGATTCCCTCCGCGTCCGTAAAGAGACCCAGTACTTC. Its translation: CSARDSLRVRKETQYF.

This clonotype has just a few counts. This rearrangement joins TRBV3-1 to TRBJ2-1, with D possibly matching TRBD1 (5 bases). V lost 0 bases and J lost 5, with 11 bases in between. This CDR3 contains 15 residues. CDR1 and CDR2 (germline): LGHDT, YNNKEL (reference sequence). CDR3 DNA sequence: TGTGCCAGCAGCCAAGACGTCCTAGGGGACAATGAGCAGTTCTTC. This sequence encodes CASSQDVLGDNEQFF.

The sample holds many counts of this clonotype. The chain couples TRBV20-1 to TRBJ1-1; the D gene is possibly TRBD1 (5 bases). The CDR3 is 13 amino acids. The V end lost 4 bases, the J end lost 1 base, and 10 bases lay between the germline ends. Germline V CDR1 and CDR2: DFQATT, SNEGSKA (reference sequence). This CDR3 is CSATGGSNTEAFF. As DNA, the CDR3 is TGCAGTGCTACTGGGGGTTCGAACACTGAAGCTTTCTTT.

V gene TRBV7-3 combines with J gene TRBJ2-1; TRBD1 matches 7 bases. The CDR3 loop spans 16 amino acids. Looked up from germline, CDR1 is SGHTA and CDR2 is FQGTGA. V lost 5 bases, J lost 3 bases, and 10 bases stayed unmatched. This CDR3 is CASSPRDSLGYNEQFF. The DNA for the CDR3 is TGTGCCAGCAGCCCAAGGGACAGTCTGGGCTACAATGAGCAGTTCTTC. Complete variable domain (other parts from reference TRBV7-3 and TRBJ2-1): GAGVSQTPSNKVTEKGKYVELRCDPISGHTALYWYRQSLGQGPEFLIYFQGTGAADDSGLPNDRFFAVRPEGSVSTLKIQRTERGDSAVYLCASSPRDSLGYNEQFFGPGTRLTVL.

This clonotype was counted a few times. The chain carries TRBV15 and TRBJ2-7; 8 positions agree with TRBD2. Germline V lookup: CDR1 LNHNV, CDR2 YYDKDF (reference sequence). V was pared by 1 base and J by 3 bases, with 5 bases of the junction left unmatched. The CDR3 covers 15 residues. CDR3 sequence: CATSRGLAQNYEQYF. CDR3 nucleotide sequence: TGTGCCACCAGCAGAGGACTAGCGCAAAACTACGAGCAGTACTTC.

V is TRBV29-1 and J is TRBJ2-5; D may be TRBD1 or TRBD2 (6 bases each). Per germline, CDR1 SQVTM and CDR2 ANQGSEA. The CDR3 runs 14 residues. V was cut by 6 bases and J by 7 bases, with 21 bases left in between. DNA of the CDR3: TGCAGCGTGGATCTGGCGAAGGGGGGCTGGACCCAGTACTTC. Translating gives CSVDLAKGGWTQYF.

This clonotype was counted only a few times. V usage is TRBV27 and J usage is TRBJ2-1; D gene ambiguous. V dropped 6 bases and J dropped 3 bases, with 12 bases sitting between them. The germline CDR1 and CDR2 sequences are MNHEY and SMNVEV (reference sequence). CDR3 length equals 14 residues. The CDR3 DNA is TGTGCCAGCAGCTTTAGGCCAGTCTACAATGAGCAGTTCTTC. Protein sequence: CASSFRPVYNEQFF.